This entry is about one TCR beta chain. Its specificity is not known. Semi-nested PCR with Nested Universal Primer A followed constant-region reverse priming of full-length variable regions. TCRdb reprocessed the 5' RACE reads via MiXCR and lists one record per CDR3 protein. The sample has around 44,000 distinct CDR3 sequences; approximately 22% are singletons. Findings and caveats of the study: Tumor memory CD4+ T cell TCR gene usage clustered with blood and lymph node memory CD4+ cells and lymph node naive CD4+ cells.

Germline V gene data show CDR1 as SEHNR and CDR2 as FQNEAQ (reference sequence). There are 14 residues in the CDR3. Trimming left V 5 bases short and J 0 bases short, with 10 bases between. Cells sorted as Tregs were CD4+, CD25+ and CD127-/low. The specimen sequenced was Tregs sorted from blood. This chain connects TRBV7-9 to TRBJ2-5; a possible D gene is TRBD1 (5 bases). This clonotype originated in a female donor with breast cancer. The CDR3 region has the DNA TGTGCCAGCAGCGGACGACAGCACCAAGAGACCCAGTACTTC. Its translation: CASSGRQHQETQYF.